These 30 T cell receptor beta chains share one sample of origin, sequenced in a study of shared clonotypes between healthy human individuals. Sequencing used immunoSEQ multiplex PCR; TCRdb keeps in-frame clones, though not all of them. This table holds approximately 2,000,000 clones, 85% to 95% found once. Sequencing input: naive CD4+ T cells from PBMCs. Subset noted: CD45RA+ positively selected. The receptors come from a man younger than 35 in good health. Some clones in this sample may be carry-over from other donors' samples.

V gene TRBV7-2 combines with J gene TRBJ2-4; D is tentatively TRBD1 or TRBD2 (5 bases each). V lost 1 base and J lost 11, with 12 bases in between. CDR3 length: 13 residues. Per germline, CDR1 SGHTA and CDR2 FQGNSA. The CDR3 nucleotides read TGTGCCAGCAGCTTAGATCGGGAAGGGGTTCAGTACTTC. This sequence encodes CASSLDREGVQYF. Full variable domain (outside the CDR3, taken from reference TRBV7-2 and TRBJ2-4): GAGVSQSPSNKVTEKGKDVELRCDPISGHTALYWYRQSLGQGLEFLIYFQGNSAPDKSGLPSDRFSAERTGGSVSTLTIQRTQQEDSAVYLCASSLDREGVQYFGAGTRLSVL.

This clone was recorded only once. This chain uses TRBV4-2 with TRBJ2-3; TRBD2 agrees at 13 bases. Germline lookup yields CDR1 LGHNA and CDR2 YNFKEQ. The CDR3 totals 17 residues. Trimming removed 3 bases from V and 4 bases from J; junction bases left unmatched: 7. The CDR3 DNA is TGTGCCAGCAGCCACCCCGGACTAGCGGGAGACCCAGATACGCAGTATTTT. Translating it yields CASSHPGLAGDPDTQYF.

With regard to this clone: Other DNA sequences of this sample code for an identical CDR3. The chain's CDR3 is CAWTSGNTIYF. The CDR3 DNA is TGTGCCTGGACCTCTGGAAACACCATATATTTT. V gene TRBV30 combines with J gene TRBJ1-3; D uncertain. Germline loops: CDR1 GTSNPN, CDR2 SVGIG (reference sequence). CDR3 length: 11 amino acids. The V end was cut by 4 bases, the J end by 0 bases, with 1 base between.

V usage is TRBV6-5 and J usage is TRBJ2-2; 10 bases match TRBD1. With V trimmed by 6 bases and J by 3 bases, 1 base remained unmatched. Per the germline V gene, CDR1 is MNHEY and CDR2 is SVGAGI. This CDR3 is built from 14 residues. The DNA of the CDR3 is TGTGCCAGCAGCGACAGGGGGCACACCGGGGAGCTGTTTTTT. Its protein is CASSDRGHTGELFF.

The chain has TRBV9 and TRBJ2-3; no clear D gene. Trimming cost V 0 bases and J 6 bases, with 14 bases left between them. From germline, CDR1 is SGDLS and CDR2 YYNGEE. The CDR3 length is 15 residues. CDR3 sequence: CASSVGVMPGDTQYF. DNA of the CDR3: TGTGCCAGCAGCGTAGGGGTCATGCCTGGGGATACGCAGTATTTT.

A note on this clone: Other DNA sequences in the same sample also yield this CDR3. The chain employs TRBV5-1 and TRBJ2-3, with D unresolved. Germline V lookup: CDR1 SGHRS, CDR2 YFSETQ. This CDR3 is 13 amino acids long. V was pared by 0 bases and J by 6 bases, with 8 bases between. CDR3 residues: CASSLVPVDTQYF. As DNA, the CDR3 is TGCGCCAGCAGCTTGGTCCCCGTGGATACGCAGTATTTT.

The V gene is TRBV6-1, the J gene TRBJ1-4, with 7 bases aligning to TRBD1. The V segment lost 3 bases and the J segment 5 bases; nucleotides outside the gene matches: 6. The CDR3 consists of 15 residues. Germline CDR1 and CDR2: MNHNS and SASEGT. The CDR3 nucleotides read TGTGCCAGCAGTGACCCCCGGGACAGCAATGAAAAACTGTTTTTT. It encodes CASSDPRDSNEKLFF.

This chain joins TRBV9 and TRBJ2-1, with D unclear. CDR3 length equals 12 residues. The germline CDR1 and CDR2 sequences are SGDLS and YYNGEE. Between the trimmed V and J ends, which lost 4 bases and 8 bases, there was a span of 10 bases. CDR3 in amino acids: CASSPLGYEQFF. The DNA of the CDR3 is TGTGCCAGCAGCCCGCTCGGGTATGAGCAGTTCTTC.

This clone was observed a single time. This chain uses TRBV28 with TRBJ2-3; 8 bases align to TRBD1. V lost 6 bases and J lost 4; bases outside the gene matches: 12. Per germline, CDR1 MDHEN and CDR2 SYDVKM. The CDR3 has 16 amino acids. The CDR3 reads CASSWTGNKGPDTQYF. DNA for the CDR3: TGTGCCAGCAGCTGGACAGGGAATAAGGGGCCAGATACGCAGTATTTT.

The chain carries TRBV28 and TRBJ1-3, with D maybe TRBD1 (6 bases). Trimming took 7 bases from V and 0 from J, leaving 13 bases between them. CDR1 and CDR2 from the germline V gene are MDHEN and SYDVKM. The CDR3 runs 15 residues. CDR3 sequence: CASIPGQSSGNTIYF. Here the CDR3 DNA reads TGTGCCAGCATTCCGGGACAAAGCTCTGGAAACACCATATATTTT.

V usage is TRBV7-7 and J usage is TRBJ2-3; 9 positions agree with TRBD2. V trimming: 1 base; J trimming: 5 bases; junction bases outside the gene matches: 1. This CDR3 has 14 residues. Germline-derived CDR1 and CDR2 are SSHAT and FNYEAQ (reference sequence). Written as DNA, the CDR3 is TGTGCCAGCAGCTTAGTGACTAGCGGAGATACGCAGTATTTT. Encoded protein: CASSLVTSGDTQYF.

This clone showed up just once. V usage is TRBV7-3 and J usage is TRBJ1-1; perhaps TRBD1 as D (5 bases). Between the trimmed V and J ends, which lost 5 bases and 10 bases, there was a span of 14 bases. The CDR3 sequence is 12 residues long. Germline-derived CDR1 and CDR2 are SGHTA and FQGTGA. This CDR3 reads CASSPQGGRAFF. CDR3 sequence (DNA): TGTGCCAGCAGCCCCCAGGGAGGAAGAGCTTTCTTT.

The chain carries TRBV28 and TRBJ1-3; D gene uncertain. Deletions cut 3 bases from V and 0 bases from J, with 9 bases between. This CDR3 region has 15 residues. Looked up from germline, CDR1 is MDHEN and CDR2 is SYDVKM. The CDR3 bases are TGTGCCAGCAGTTTGGGCGCCTTCTCTGGAAACACCATATATTTT. It yields the protein CASSLGAFSGNTIYF.

This clone was counted a single time. The chain has TRBV18 and TRBJ2-7; the match to TRBD2 covers 16 bases. The germline V gene has CDR1 KGHSH and CDR2 LQKENI. This CDR3 has 16 amino acids. Losses at the gene ends were 3 bases for V and 5 bases for J; bases not matched to a gene: 4. This CDR3 reads CASSPPGLAGGDEQYF. The DNA of the CDR3 is TGTGCCAGCTCACCGCCGGGACTAGCGGGAGGGGACGAGCAGTACTTC.

This chain joins TRBV2 and TRBJ2-1; weak D call: TRBD2 (5 bases). The V gene's germline CDR1 is SNHLY and CDR2 FYNNEI. The V and J ends lost 0 bases and 5 bases respectively, with 11 bases between them. There are 15 residues in the CDR3. In DNA, the CDR3 is TGTGCCAGCAGTGAAGCGCGGGTCTCTGACAATGAGCAGTTCTTC. This encodes CASSEARVSDNEQFF. Looking up the rest from reference TRBV2 and TRBJ2-1 gives the full variable domain: EPEVTQTPSHQVTQMGQEVILRCVPISNHLYFYWYRQILGQKVEFLVSFYNNEISEKSEIFDDQFSVERPDGSNFTLKIRSTKLEDSAMYFCASSEARVSDNEQFFGPGTRLTVL.

The rearrangement joins TRBV29-1 to TRBJ2-1; D tentatively reads TRBD1 or TRBD2 (6 bases each). Trimming pared 3 bases from V and 0 bases from J, leaving 15 bases between. Germline V CDR1 and CDR2: SQVTM, ANQGSEA. CDR3 length: 16 amino acids. This CDR3 reads CSVDNLGGVSYNEQFF. The CDR3 nucleotides are TGCAGCGTTGATAATCTGGGGGGCGTCTCCTACAATGAGCAGTTCTTC.

The gene calls are TRBV10-3 and TRBJ2-7; D may be TRBD1 or TRBD2 (6 bases each). CDR1 and CDR2 from the germline V gene are ENHRY and SYGVKD. The CDR3 has 15 amino acids. The germline V and J ends were trimmed by 10 bases and 2 bases, with 21 bases remaining between them. The CDR3: CANEGGLGETYEQYF. The CDR3 DNA reads as TGTGCCAACGAGGGGGGTTTGGGTGAGACCTACGAGCAGTACTTC.

The table lists this clone with a count of one. The chain has TRBV7-8 and TRBJ1-3; the D gene is possibly TRBD1 (6 bases). The CDR3 covers 15 residues. V was trimmed by 0 bases and J by 6 bases, leaving 12 bases between them. Germline V gives CDR1 SGHVS, CDR2 FQNEAQ. CDR3 region: CASSLAQGRANTIYF. In DNA form, the CDR3 reads TGTGCCAGCAGCTTAGCGCAGGGGCGCGCAAACACCATATATTTT.

CDR3 sequence: CASRRGGGEETQYF. The CDR3 DNA reads TGTGCCAGTAGGAGGGGAGGCGGAGAAGAGACCCAGTACTTC. The rearrangement joins TRBV19 to TRBJ2-5; D may be TRBD2 (6 bases). The V gene's germline CDR1 is LNHDA and CDR2 SQIVND (reference sequence). CDR3 length: 14 residues. The V end lost 6 bases, the J end lost 3 bases, and 14 bases lay between the germline ends.

The chain is built from TRBV18 and TRBJ1-1, with a tentative D call TRBD1 (5 bases). V gave up 6 bases and J gave up 6 bases, with 23 bases separating them. The V gene's germline CDR1 is KGHSH and CDR2 LQKENI. This CDR3 region has 16 residues. CDR3 protein: CASSSPRMGGGAEAFF. The CDR3 DNA reads TGTGCCAGCTCGTCCCCACGCATGGGCGGGGGTGCTGAAGCTTTCTTT.

The rearrangement uses TRBV28 and TRBJ2-7; D remains ambiguous. There are 14 residues in the CDR3. Trimming stripped 4 bases from V and 2 bases from J, with 12 bases between. Germline assignment: CDR1 MDHEN and CDR2 SYDVKM. CDR3 in amino acids: CASSSPPLTYEQYF. The CDR3 DNA follows: TGTGCCAGCAGTTCGCCCCCCCTCACCTACGAGCAGTACTTC. Full variable domain (remainder filled in from reference TRBV28 and TRBJ2-7): DVKVTQSSRYLVKRTGEKVFLECVQDMDHENMFWYRQDPGLGLRLIYFSYDVKMKEKGDIPEGYSVSREKKERFSLILESASTNQTSMYLCASSSPPLTYEQYFGPGTRLTVT.

Points on this clone: This sample also contains other DNA sequences that code for the same CDR3. The chain links TRBV28 to TRBJ2-7; D gene uncertain. Trimming took 3 bases from V and 6 from J, leaving 6 bases between them. This CDR3 contains 11 residues. Per the germline V gene, CDR1 is MDHEN and CDR2 is SYDVKM. The CDR3 loop is CASSFPGEQYF. Here the CDR3 DNA reads TGTGCCAGCAGTTTCCCGGGCGAGCAGTACTTC.

This clone has a single count. The gene calls are TRBV6-5 and TRBJ1-5; 8 positions agree with TRBD1. Germline CDR1 is MNHEY and CDR2 is SVGAGI. The J segment lost 0 bases and the V segment lost 6 bases, leaving 4 bases of the junction unmatched. This CDR3 is 15 amino acids long. This CDR3 reads CASSFGQGSNQPQHF. Written as DNA, the CDR3 is TGTGCCAGCAGCTTCGGACAGGGTAGCAATCAGCCCCAGCATTTT.

The gene calls are TRBV10-3 and TRBJ1-2, with 8 bases aligning to TRBD1. J lost 6 bases, V lost 4 bases, and 13 bases had no gene match. Looked up from germline, CDR1 is ENHRY and CDR2 is SYGVKD. This CDR3 is 16 amino acids long. The CDR3 coding sequence is TGTGCCATCAGTGGAGGCGGGCAGGGGGCGTTGGATGGCTACACCTTC. It encodes CAISGGGQGALDGYTF.

The rearrangement links TRBV7-9 to TRBJ2-1; tentatively, D is TRBD1 or TRBD2 (5 bases each). V lost 5 bases to trimming and J lost 2 bases, with 19 bases between them. CDR1 is SEHNR and CDR2 is FQNEAQ in the germline V gene (reference sequence). This CDR3 has 17 amino acids. The CDR3 DNA follows: TGTGCCAGCAGCCCCCTAAAACAAAGGGGACCCTACAATGAGCAGTTCTTC. Its protein is CASSPLKQRGPYNEQFF.

The chain recombines TRBV5-1 with TRBJ2-7; 9 positions match TRBD1. V dropped 0 bases and J dropped 3; count of bases not matched to a gene: 4. Germline CDR1 is SGHRS and CDR2 is YFSETQ. This CDR3 is built from 15 residues. The CDR3 here is CASSLEGQGGYEQYF. CDR3 bases: TGCGCCAGCAGCTTGGAGGGACAGGGAGGCTACGAGCAGTACTTC.

The chain has TRBV15 and TRBJ1-5; D remains unclear. V shed 1 base and J shed 0 bases, with 10 bases lying between them. The germline V gene encodes CDR1 LNHNV and CDR2 YYDKDF (reference sequence). The CDR3 totals 16 residues. Written as DNA, the CDR3 is TGTGCCACCAGCAGAGTTGGAGTGTTTAGCAATCAGCCCCAGCATTTT. Its protein is CATSRVGVFSNQPQHF. The whole variable domain, filled in from reference TRBV15 and TRBJ1-5, reads DAMVIQNPRYQVTQFGKPVTLSCSQTLNHNVMYWYQQKSSQAPKLLFHYYDKDFNNEADTPDNFQSRRPNTSFCFLDIRSPGLGDTAMYLCATSRVGVFSNQPQHFGDGTRLSIL.

On this clone: Other DNA sequences in this sample translate to the same CDR3. The gene calls are TRBV5-1 and TRBJ1-1; 9 positions match TRBD1. J gave up 4 bases and V 4 bases, and 5 bases lay outside the gene matches. This CDR3 has 14 amino acids. Germline CDR1 reads SGHRS; CDR2 reads YFSETQ. Written as DNA, the CDR3 is TGCGCCAGCAGCCCCGGGACAGGGCGCACTGAAGCTTTCTTT. As protein: CASSPGTGRTEAFF.

The chain uses TRBV21-1 and TRBJ2-7; the table's D gene call, TRBD1, was not cross checked with the DNA. TRBV21-1 is listed as a pseudogene. The CDR3 runs 19 residues. CDR3 DNA: TGTGCCAGCAGCAAAGTGGAGGTAGAGGGACAGGGGTCGACCTACGAGCAGTACTTC. Translating it yields CASSKVEVEGQGSTYEQYF.

The chain joins TRBV6-5 to TRBJ1-2; weak D call: TRBD1 (5 bases). The CDR3 covers 13 residues. Germline lookup yields CDR1 MNHEY and CDR2 SVGAGI. Trimming shortened V by 7 bases and J by 8 bases, and 17 bases separated the two germline ends. The CDR3 is CASTSEGRSGYTF. In DNA form, the CDR3 reads TGTGCCAGCACCTCCGAGGGGAGAAGCGGCTACACCTTC.